The clone carrying this T cell receptor (beta chain) has only a few counts. Its antigen is not known. The authors used template switching to add a universal primer site and gave cDNA unique molecular identifiers. TCRdb processed the 5' RACE reads anew with MiXCR; each CDR3 protein has one entry. The sample contains 1.5 million to 2 million distinct CDR3 sequences, under 35% of which appear only once. This specimen belongs to a study of identical twins. Whole-study findings and limits: Sequences that were out-of-frame, alpha and twin-shared displayed an excess of low generation probability.

J gave up 4 bases and V 2 bases, and 7 bases lay outside the gene matches. Looked up from germline, CDR1 is MNHEY and CDR2 is SMNVEV (reference sequence). The CDR3 totals 15 residues. Source material: cord blood. The origin of this receptor is a newborn girl in good health. This chain joins TRBV27 and TRBJ2-7, with 8 bases fitting TRBD2. CDR3 nucleotide sequence: TGTGCCAGCAGTTTAATCCCGGGAGGGCCTTACGAGCAGTACTTC. The encoded protein is CASSLIPGGPYEQYF.